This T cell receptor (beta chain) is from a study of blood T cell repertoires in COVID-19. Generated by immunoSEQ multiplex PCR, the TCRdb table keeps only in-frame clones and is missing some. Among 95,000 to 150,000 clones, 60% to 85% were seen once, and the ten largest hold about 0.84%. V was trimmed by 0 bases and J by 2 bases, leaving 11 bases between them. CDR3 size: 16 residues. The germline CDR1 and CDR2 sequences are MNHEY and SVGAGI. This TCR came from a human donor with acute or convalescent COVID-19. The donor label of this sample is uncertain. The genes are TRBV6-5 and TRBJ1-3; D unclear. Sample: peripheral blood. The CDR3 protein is CASSYSSLRTGNTIYF. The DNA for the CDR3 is TGTGCCAGCAGTTACTCAAGCTTGAGGACTGGAAACACCATATATTTT.